A selection of T cell receptor beta chains follows, all from one sample in a study of T cell responses to AZD1222 COVID-19 vaccine. Measured with immunoSEQ multiplex PCR; TCRdb has only the in-frame clones, and not every one. The sample gives approximately 140,000 clones, about 92% of which show up once; approximately 3.3% is in the top ten. Sequencing was performed on peripheral blood, taken 28 days after the second AZD1222 dose. Receptors were obtained from an adult who received the AZD1222 COVID-19 vaccine. CDR3s include the opening cysteine and the closing phenylalanine or tryptophan. Each record gives: clone size, V gene, D gene, J gene, CDR3 DNA, CDR3 protein. The D gene is left open where the match is weak. Clone size appears in some rows only: once, few, many, or a class for an expanded clone.

>NA|TRBV5-1|TRBD1|TRBJ2-7
TGCGCCAGCAGCTTGGGGCAAACGGGACAGGGGGCGATCTCCTACGAGCAGTACTTC
CASSLGQTGQGAISYEQYF
>NA|TRBV10-1|NA|TRBJ1-4
TGCGCCAGCGGGGACGGGGCCGCAAATGAAAAACTGTTTTTT
CASGDGAANEKLFF
>NA|TRBV10-1|NA|TRBJ1-1
TGCGCCAGCAGAAAACGAGAGAACACTGAAGCTTTCTTT
CASRKRENTEAFF
>once|TRBV19|TRBD1|TRBJ1-5
TGTGCCAGTAGGAAATGGGGACAGGGGGACGATCAGCCCCAGCATTTT
CASRKWGQGDDQPQHF
>NA|TRBV11-3|NA|TRBJ2-7
TGTGCCAGTGCCCCAGCCCGAAGCTCCTACGAGCAGTACTTC
CASAPARSSYEQYF
>NA|TRBV5-1|NA|TRBJ1-4
TGCGCCAGCAGGGTGACGGTGGTAACTAATGAAAAACTGTTTTTT
CASRVTVVTNEKLFF
>NA|TRBV2|NA|TRBJ1-4
TGTGCCAGCAGAACCATGACGAAGAGCGAAAAACTGTTTTTT
CASRTMTKSEKLFF
>NA|TRBV7-9|NA|TRBJ2-1
TGTGCCAGCGTTTCGGTTTTTCGGATGAATGAGCAGTTCTTC
CASVSVFRMNEQFF
>NA|TRBV5-6|TRBD2|TRBJ2-5
TGTGCCAGCAGCTCCAGACTAGCGGGGCAAGAGACCCAGTACTTC
CASSSRLAGQETQYF
>NA|TRBV5-4|NA|TRBJ1-1
TGTGCCAGCAGCTTGGAAAACAGGGAGGAAGCTTTCTTT
CASSLENREEAFF
>NA|TRBV6-4|NA|TRBJ2-2
TGTGCCAGCAGCTTCAGACCGCGCACCGGGGAGCTGTTTTTT
CASSFRPRTGELFF
>NA|TRBV30|TRBD1|TRBJ1-6
TGTGCCTGGAGCTTGAGGACAGGATCATTTAATAATTCACCCCTCCACTTT
CAWSLRTGSFNNSPLHF
>NA|TRBV7-9|NA|TRBJ2-2
TGTGCCAGCAGCTTAGGGGCTCCAGTCACCGGGGAGCTGTTTTTT
CASSLGAPVTGELFF
>NA|TRBV19|NA|TRBJ2-7
TGTGCCAGTAGTCTTGGTTACTACGGCGAGCAGTACTTC
CASSLGYYGEQYF
>NA|TRBV7-2|TRBD2|TRBJ2-3
TGTGCCAGCAGCTTAAGCGGGAGGGCCCCAGATACGCAGTATTTT
CASSLSGRAPDTQYF
>NA|TRBV28|NA|TRBJ1-6
TGTGCCAGCAACTCCAGGGGAGACTCACCCCTCCACTTT
CASNSRGDSPLHF
>NA|TRBV2|TRBD1|TRBJ2-3
TGTGCCACTAGACAGGGGGCTCTAGATAGTACGCAGTATTTT
CATRQGALDSTQYF
>NA|TRBV29-1|NA|TRBJ1-3
TGCAGCGTTGGTTCGGGCCCCTCTGGAAACACCATATATTTT
CSVGSGPSGNTIYF
>NA|TRBV5-1|TRBD1|TRBJ1-2
TGCGCCAGCAGCTTGGGGGGGACAGCCTATGGCTACACCTTC
CASSLGGTAYGYTF
>NA|TRBV5-4|NA|TRBJ2-7
TGTGCCAGCAGCTTAGACAGTAGCTCCTACGAGCAGTACTTC
CASSLDSSSYEQYF
>NA|TRBV11-2|NA|TRBJ1-5
TGTGCCAGCAGCTTAGACGGGCAGGGCGGTCAGCCCCAGCATTTT
CASSLDGQGGQPQHF
>few|TRBV9|TRBD2|TRBJ2-1
TGTGCCAGCAGCGTAGTCTCGACTAGCGGGGCCCCCTACAATGAGCAGTTCTTC
CASSVVSTSGAPYNEQFF
>NA|TRBV19|TRBD2|TRBJ2-7
TGTGCCAGTAGTATCGGGCTAGCGGACTACGAGCAGTACTTC
CASSIGLADYEQYF
>once|TRBV2|NA|TRBJ2-3
TGTGCCAGCACCCTATCATCCGCGGCGAGGGGCACAGATACGCAGTATTTT
CASTLSSAARGTDTQYF
>NA|TRBV19|NA|TRBJ1-3
TGTGCCAGTACCTCCAGACAGGATGGCCCTGGAAACACCATATATTTT
CASTSRQDGPGNTIYF
>NA|TRBV5-4|NA|TRBJ2-2
TGTGCCAGCAGCGACAGGACGGTCGGGGAGCTGTTTTTT
CASSDRTVGELFF
>NA|TRBV7-3|TRBD1|TRBJ1-6
TGTGCCAGCAGCGCTACCGGGACAGGGGATTCACCCCTCCACTTT
CASSATGTGDSPLHF
>NA|TRBV19|NA|TRBJ2-5
TGTGCCAGTAGTATCCCAGGAGGGGGGACCCAGTACTTC
CASSIPGGGTQYF
>NA|TRBV14|TRBD1|TRBJ2-5
TGTGCCAGCAGCCAATCTCAGGGGGCTGGGACCCAGTACTTC
CASSQSQGAGTQYF
>NA|TRBV19|NA|TRBJ2-7
TGTGCCAGTAGTGAATCGACGGTGCCCTACGAGCAGTACTTC
CASSESTVPYEQYF
>once|TRBV27|NA|TRBJ1-1
TGTGCCAGCAGTTTATCGCTGGGGAACACTGAAGCTTTCTTT
CASSLSLGNTEAFF